The rows below give T cell receptor beta chains drawn from one sample of a study of T cell responses to AZD1222 COVID-19 vaccine. Repertoires were generated with immunoSEQ multiplex PCR, while TCRdb's copy carries only in-frame clones and drops some. The sample lists approximately 150,000 clones, roughly 90% seen once, with about 3% in the top ten. Sequencing was performed on peripheral blood, taken on day 0 of AZD1222 vaccination. Source of these receptors: an adult in good health. Both conserved end residues are part of each CDR3. Each record gives: clone size, V gene, J gene, CDR3 protein. The size entry is marked missing in some rows and otherwise reads once, few, many or a size class.

size: NA; V: TRBV25-1; J: TRBJ2-3; CDR3: CASSVAASTDTQYF
size: NA; V: TRBV29-1; J: TRBJ1-5; CDR3: CSAGTGPNQPQHF
size: NA; V: TRBV28; J: TRBJ2-7; CDR3: CASSLHPREQYF
size: NA; V: TRBV5-1; J: TRBJ1-1; CDR3: CASSLGTGAEAFF
size: NA; V: TRBV5-1; J: TRBJ2-7; CDR3: CASSAREYEQYF
size: NA; V: TRBV5-4; J: TRBJ1-6; CDR3: CASSSPGQPSFLHF
size: NA; V: TRBV4-2; J: TRBJ1-1; CDR3: CASSQGQVNTEAFF
size: NA; V: TRBV6-2/TRBV6-3; J: TRBJ1-2; CDR3: CASSRDRGYYGYTF
size: NA; V: TRBV11-2; J: TRBJ1-2; CDR3: CASSFQQGRGYGYTF
size: NA; V: TRBV7-9; J: TRBJ1-5; CDR3: CASSLEGTGHQPQHF
size: NA; V: TRBV7-2; J: TRBJ1-2; CDR3: CASSVQPQVFNGYTF
size: NA; V: TRBV19; J: TRBJ2-1; CDR3: CASSIPGTYNEQFF
size: NA; V: TRBV18; J: TRBJ2-7; CDR3: CASSPGQGGFYEQYF
size: NA; V: TRBV6-4; J: TRBJ1-2; CDR3: CASSDSRTRAQGRYGYTF
size: NA; V: TRBV9; J: TRBJ1-1; CDR3: CASSEGRGTGNTEAFF
size: NA; V: TRBV19; J: TRBJ1-5; CDR3: CASSRGLNQPQHF
size: NA; V: TRBV4-3; J: TRBJ1-4; CDR3: CASSQVWPGEKLFF
size: NA; V: TRBV9; J: TRBJ1-3; CDR3: CASSSDSLPSGNTIYF
size: NA; V: TRBV27; J: TRBJ2-7; CDR3: CASSVIEGSYEQYF
size: NA; V: TRBV19; J: TRBJ1-2; CDR3: CASSTPQGQSYGYTF
size: NA; V: TRBV28; J: TRBJ2-7; CDR3: CASRKSESWDSYEQYF
size: NA; V: TRBV5-1; J: TRBJ1-5; CDR3: CASSWDSGPQHF
size: NA; V: TRBV5-1; J: TRBJ2-6; CDR3: CASSLSRSSGANVLTF
size: NA; V: TRBV7-8; J: TRBJ1-1; CDR3: CASRVDRGTEAFF
size: NA; V: TRBV4-1; J: TRBJ1-4; CDR3: CASSQDPGNEKLFF
size: NA; V: TRBV24-1; J: TRBJ2-1; CDR3: CATSDDSGTGFKGEQFF
size: NA; V: TRBV6-4; J: TRBJ1-2; CDR3: CASSEPGTPQSYTF
size: NA; V: TRBV6-5; J: TRBJ1-2; CDR3: CASSLGGTNYGYTF
size: NA; V: TRBV30; J: TRBJ1-1; CDR3: CAWTATGGHTEAFF
size: NA; V: TRBV6-5; J: TRBJ2-7; CDR3: CASSYDWLGKEQYF
size: NA; V: TRBV28; J: TRBJ2-5; CDR3: CASTPPAAGGQETQYF
size: once; V: TRBV5-1; J: TRBJ2-7; CDR3: CASSLLDREGEQYF
size: NA; V: TRBV4-1; J: TRBJ1-3; CDR3: CASSQGRQAQSGNTIYF
size: NA; V: TRBV11-3; J: TRBJ2-2; CDR3: CASSLGAVDTGELFF
size: NA; V: TRBV7-2; J: TRBJ2-7; CDR3: CASSPGIAGGTHEQYF
size: few; V: TRBV29-1; J: TRBJ1-6; CDR3: CSARQGNSPLHF
size: NA; V: TRBV7-9; J: TRBJ2-7; CDR3: CASSSSRIEQYF
size: NA; V: TRBV5-6; J: TRBJ2-1; CDR3: CASSIEQGSRSEQFF
size: NA; V: TRBV5-6; J: TRBJ1-2; CDR3: CASSLRGTASYGYTF
size: NA; V: TRBV7-9; J: TRBJ2-1; CDR3: CASSLGGSGRYNEQFF
size: NA; V: TRBV9; J: TRBJ1-2; CDR3: CASSEGEGYYGYTF
size: once; V: TRBV7-7; J: TRBJ1-3; CDR3: CGVVGSGNTIYF
size: NA; V: TRBV14; J: TRBJ2-1; CDR3: CASSQVAGGTHEQFF
size: NA; V: TRBV28; J: TRBJ2-3; CDR3: CASTYRDSLTDTQYF
size: once; V: TRBV5-4; J: TRBJ2-3; CDR3: CASSPVAGGADTQYF
size: NA; V: TRBV6-1; J: TRBJ2-2; CDR3: CASSEFASGGAGNTGELFF
size: NA; V: TRBV10-3; J: TRBJ1-2; CDR3: CAISESWQGNYGYTF
size: NA; V: TRBV14; J: TRBJ1-3; CDR3: CASSRALQGAFGNTIYF
size: NA; V: TRBV30; J: TRBJ1-2; CDR3: CAWSESFNYGYTF
size: NA; V: TRBV9; J: TRBJ1-2; CDR3: CASSADRVGRNYGYTF
size: NA; V: TRBV2; J: TRBJ1-3; CDR3: CASQAGVASGNTIYF
size: NA; V: TRBV27; J: TRBJ1-2; CDR3: CATWQGNYGYTF
size: NA; V: TRBV6-2/TRBV6-3; J: TRBJ2-7; CDR3: CASSYMGYSYEQYF
size: NA; V: TRBV7-7; J: TRBJ2-5; CDR3: CASSLGASGGKETQYF
size: NA; V: TRBV28; J: TRBJ2-7; CDR3: CASSFPPLQEQYF
size: NA; V: TRBV13; J: TRBJ1-1; CDR3: CASSLTSSAENTEAFF
size: NA; V: TRBV10-3; J: TRBJ2-7; CDR3: CAISDMGLALSEQYF
size: NA; V: TRBV28; J: TRBJ2-3; CDR3: CASEDRRTDTQYF